These 14 T cell receptor beta chains were sequenced from one sample in a study of response to subunit inactivated influenza vaccine. Via MiXCR, TCRdb re-called the RT-PCR reads, giving one row per CDR3 protein. The data show a few hundred thousand distinct CDR3 sequences, approximately 15% seen once. The material was PBMCs from blood, obtained approximately 13 days after vaccination. All receptors derive from a man in his forties or fifties who received an inactivated influenza vaccine.

V usage is TRBV28 and J usage is TRBJ1-1, with D perhaps matching TRBD1 (5 bases). Trimming stripped 2 bases from V and 5 bases from J, with 15 bases between. The CDR3 length is 15 residues. CDR1 is MDHEN, CDR2 SYDVKM, per germline. The CDR3 DNA reads as TGTGCCAGCAGTTTACAGGGTAGCGGGTGGACTGAAGCTTTCTTT. It specifies CASSLQGSGWTEAFF.

The rearrangement links TRBV4-2 to TRBJ2-7; perhaps TRBD1 as D (6 bases). This CDR3 has 15 residues. The ends were cut back, 4 bases at V and 2 bases at J, with 15 bases in the middle. CDR1 is LGHNA and CDR2 is YNFKEQ in the germline V gene. CDR3 in DNA: TGTGCCAGCAGCCTAGAAGCAGGGGCGGCCTACGAGCAGTACTTC. Residues: CASSLEAGAAYEQYF.

This clonotype was counted many times. The chain joins TRBV2 to TRBJ2-1; 12 bases align to TRBD2. V dropped 5 bases and J dropped 9; count of bases not matched to a gene: 5. Per germline, CDR1 SNHLY and CDR2 FYNNEI. The CDR3 consists of 14 residues. The CDR3 protein is CASSRLAGGGEQFF. As DNA, the CDR3 is TGTGCCAGCAGTCGCCTAGCGGGAGGGGGTGAGCAGTTCTTC.

This clonotype appeared a few times. V usage is TRBV7-6 and J usage is TRBJ2-5, with TRBD2 matching 8 bases. Germline assignment: CDR1 SGHVS and CDR2 FNYEAQ. V shed 1 base and J 4 bases; nucleotides not matched to a gene: 8. The CDR3 is made up of 16 amino acids. DNA for the CDR3: TGTGCCAGCAGCTTAGTGGGACGGGGGGGCACAGAGACCCAGTACTTC. This sequence encodes CASSLVGRGGTETQYF.

This clonotype was counted a few times. This chain uses TRBV10-3 with TRBJ2-5, with 9 bases aligning to TRBD1. After removal of 7 bases from V and 5 bases from J, the junction contained 14 bases not matched to a gene. In germline, CDR1 is ENHRY, CDR2 SYGVKD. The CDR3 consists of 16 residues. Here the CDR3 reads CAITKGQGFGSETQYF. The CDR3 DNA reads TGTGCCATCACAAAGGGACAGGGATTCGGGTCGGAGACCCAGTACTTC.

This CDR3 reads CATSGRQGPNLYGYTF. DNA of the CDR3: TGTGCCACCAGCGGACGACAGGGGCCCAACCTCTATGGCTACACCTTC. V and J are TRBV15 and TRBJ1-2, with 8 positions matching TRBD1. This CDR3 spans 16 amino acids. The ends lost 5 bases at V and 4 bases at J; junction bases unmatched: 12. The germline V gene has CDR1 LNHNV and CDR2 YYDKDF (reference sequence). Based on the CDR3 plus reference TRBV15 and TRBJ1-2, the full variable domain is DAMVIQNPRYQVTQFGKPVTLSCSQTLNHNVMYWYQQKSSQAPKLLFHYYDKDFNNEADTPDNFQSRRPNTSFCFLDIRSPGLGDTAMYLCATSGRQGPNLYGYTFGSGTRLTVV.

The V gene is TRBV11-2, the J gene TRBJ2-7, with 10 bases fitting TRBD2. J was trimmed by 3 bases and V by 4 bases; bases with no gene match: 15. The CDR3 has 18 residues. The germline gives CDR1 SGHAT, CDR2 FQNNGV. CDR3 sequence (DNA): TGTGCCAGCAGCTCCCGGGGTAGCGGGGGGCGAAGAGGCTACGAGCAGTACTTC. Protein sequence: CASSSRGSGGRRGYEQYF.

In nucleotides, the CDR3 is TGTGCCAGCAGCCCTCAGGGGGGCCCCCGCTCTGGGGCCAACGTCCTGACTTTC. Amino acids: CASSPQGGPRSGANVLTF. V and J are TRBV5-6 and TRBJ2-6, with a tentative D call TRBD1 (7 bases). CDR3 length equals 18 residues. Germline V lookup: CDR1 SGHDT, CDR2 YYEEEE. Trimming left V 4 bases short and J 0 bases short, with 17 bases between.

This clonotype showed up many times. This chain links TRBV12-3 or TRBV12-4 with TRBJ1-1; the D is unclear. The CDR3 length is 15 residues. Trimming removed 1 base from V and 4 bases from J, with 13 bases in between. For the CDR3, the DNA is TGTGCCAGCAGTTTAGGAACTGGGTACGGCACTGAAGCTTTCTTT. Its protein product is CASSLGTGYGTEAFF.

The V call is TRBV20-1, the J call TRBJ2-3, with 8 nucleotides matching TRBD2. The CDR3 totals 15 residues. Germline loops: CDR1 DFQATT, CDR2 SNEGSKA (reference sequence). V was clipped by 1 base and J by 4 bases; unmatched bases: 7. The CDR3: CSARAGTGGADTQYF. The DNA of the CDR3 is TGCAGTGCTAGAGCCGGGACGGGAGGGGCAGATACGCAGTATTTT.

The chain employs TRBV4-1 and TRBJ1-1; D is uncertain. Germline V gene data show CDR1 as MGHRA and CDR2 as YSYEKL. Trimming left V 3 bases short and J 2 bases short, with 10 bases between. The CDR3 has 14 amino acids. This CDR3 reads CASSHVGKNTEAFF. As DNA, the CDR3 is TGCGCCAGCAGCCACGTAGGGAAAAACACTGAAGCTTTCTTT.

The rearrangement uses TRBV20-1 and TRBJ1-2; unclear D gene. Germline CDR1 is DFQATT and CDR2 is SNEGSKA (reference sequence). The length of the CDR3 is 12 residues. V was clipped by 5 bases and J by 2 bases, with 9 bases between them. CDR3 residues: CSAALGNYGYTF. CDR3 sequence (DNA): TGCAGTGCTGCCTTAGGGAACTATGGCTACACCTTC.

The rearrangement uses TRBV7-2 and TRBJ2-7; unclear D gene. The V and J ends lost 2 bases and 5 bases respectively, with 16 bases between them. The CDR3 loop spans 15 amino acids. Germline V lookup: CDR1 SGHTA, CDR2 FQGNSA. CDR3 DNA: TGTGCCAGCAGCTTATCGCGACTCCCAAGAGACGAGCAGTACTTC. Translating gives CASSLSRLPRDEQYF.

This clonotype showed up just a few times. The chain carries TRBV6-1 and TRBJ1-2, with D tentatively TRBD1 (6 bases). Trimming removed 5 bases from V and 0 bases from J, with 7 bases in between. CDR1 and CDR2 from the germline V gene are MNHNS and SASEGT. The CDR3 sequence is 13 residues long. The DNA for the CDR3 is TGTGCCAGCAGTACAGGGTCTAACTATGGCTACACCTTC. It is translated as CASSTGSNYGYTF.